This TCR beta chain was recorded in a study of post-analysis software for immune sequencing data. The overall study: Recorded subtypes: relapsing-remitting, secondary progressive, progressive-relapsing; some patients unannotated.

Only a few counts were recorded for this clonotype. Its antigen is currently unknown. Unique molecular identifiers were present in the TCR beta cDNA libraries. TCRdb ran MiXCR on the PCR reads and lists one entry per CDR3 protein. This table has hundreds of thousands of distinct CDR3 sequences, 25% to 30% appearing once. Germline V gives CDR1 SEHNR, CDR2 FQNEAQ (reference sequence). Trimming cost V 7 bases and J 1 base, with 10 bases left between them. The CDR3 is 13 amino acids. General study findings and limits: By F measure, strong co-clustering occurred among samples prepared in the same batch. Among five TRBV segments more frequent in patients than controls were TRBV5-6, TRBV5-1 and TRBV20-1. Multiple sclerosis patients had significantly lower normalized Chao1 diversity than controls.

This sequence joins TRBV7-9 and TRBJ1-1; D gene ambiguous. Sequencing was carried out using blood. The clonotype originates from a girl between 10 and 17 years old with multiple sclerosis. The CDR3 region is CASIGTANTEAFF. The CDR3 nucleotides are TGTGCCAGCATTGGAACGGCGAACACTGAAGCTTTCTTT.